This TCR beta chain was found in a study of T cell repertoires in cytomegalovirus infection (dated by TCRdb to the late 2010s). Regarding the research as a whole: Donor HLA type was relevant to the analysis, as public TCR beta signatures indicated carriage of CMV infection together with the matching HLA type.

This clonotype was seen many times. It has no known antigen specificity. No per-base quality is available; no much larger clone lies one base away. Beyond this particular receptor, the publication reports: The ex vivo response was dominated by HLA-C-restricted CMV-specific TCR beta clonotypes, and the single most frequent clonotype in two of eight donors was supplied by these HLA-C-restricted clonotypes. In both this cohort and an independent roughly 330-donor cohort, the cumulative frequency of public TCR beta family members distinguished carriers of CMV infection plus the relevant HLA type.

The instrument was an Illumina HiSeq 1500. The raw public reads went through TCRdb reprocessing: fastp at Q25, MiXCR clone calling, in-frame beta chains kept. Identical CDR3 protein sequences are pooled into one entry, listed with their most common genes and DNA. In all, the sample holds roughly 76,000 distinct CDR3 sequences, and 3.7% of those were seen once. Under 6% of the sample is held by the ten biggest clonotypes. The CDR1 and CDR2 encoded by the germline V gene are MNHEY and SVGEGT. The CDR3, from cysteine to phenylalanine, totals 15 residues. The retained sequence is limited to the CDR3, 45 bases, with the frame set at the first base. The V end loses 2 bases and the J end loses 5 bases, and a stretch of 13 bases separates them.

The source is a human donor in good health (CMV status not recorded). Some clones in this sample may be carry-over from other donors' samples. Sequencing was performed on PBMCs. The chain couples TRBV6-2 or TRBV6-3 to TRBJ1-5; perhaps TRBD1 is the D gene, with 6 bases matching. The base sequence is TGTGCCAGCAGTTACGTGCCCAGGGGTGATCAGCCCCAGCATTTT. Its amino acids are CASSYVPRGDQPQHF.